What follows are 26 T cell receptor beta chains derived from one specimen sequenced in a study of CD8+ T cells in alopecia areata (dated by TCRdb to the late 2010s). Library method: the immunoSEQ multiplex PCR assay. RNA was extracted from all samples and reverse transcribed into cDNA as template for TCR sequencing. What TCRdb holds here is the immuneACCESS table cut down to in-frame rearrangements. Part of the clones is not present; checked against another copy, under half of the missing clones reflect an unresolved V gene, and the others are unexplained. The sample profile shows 100,000 to 150,000 clones; 47% of them were found once. The ten largest clones add up to roughly 10% of the sample. The sequenced material came from NKG2D-low CD8+ T cells sorted from blood. The cell subset or site label for this specimen denotes: sorted CD8+ NKG2D-low blood T cells. These receptors were collected from a human donor with alopecia areata.

The chain links TRBV29-1 to TRBJ2-6; 7 bases map to TRBD1. J gave up 4 bases and V 6 bases, and 15 bases lay outside the gene matches. Germline V CDR1 and CDR2: SQVTM, ANQGSEA. The CDR3 is 17 amino acids. CDR3 loop: CSVESSPDRAGANVLTF. The CDR3 DNA reads TGCAGCGTCGAAAGCAGCCCCGACAGGGCAGGGGCCAACGTCCTGACTTTC.

This clone was seen repeatedly, ten times or more. This chain connects TRBV5-1 to TRBJ2-3; 9 bases are a match to TRBD2. This CDR3 has 16 amino acids. Germline loops: CDR1 SGHRS, CDR2 YFSETQ. V trimming: 4 bases; J trimming: 2 bases; junction bases outside the gene matches: 8. The CDR3 loop is CASSAKAGGHTDTQYF. The CDR3 region has the DNA TGCGCCAGCAGCGCAAAAGCGGGGGGTCACACAGATACGCAGTATTTT.

V is TRBV5-1 and J is TRBJ1-2; the D gene is possibly TRBD1 (6 bases). The length of the CDR3 is 15 residues. Trimming stripped 4 bases from V and 8 bases from J, with 21 bases between. Germline assignment: CDR1 SGHRS and CDR2 YFSETQ. Here the CDR3 DNA reads TGCGCCAGCAGCCTGGATTTAGGGGGGCTGATCGGCTACACCTTC. It yields the protein CASSLDLGGLIGYTF. Full variable domain (missing parts from reference TRBV5-1 and TRBJ1-2): KAGVTQTPRYLIKTRGQQVTLSCSPISGHRSVSWYQQTPGQGLQFLFEYFSETQRNKGNFPGRFSGRQFSNSRSEMNVSTLELGDSALYLCASSLDLGGLIGYTFGSGTRLTVV.

This clone turned up a few times. The chain is built from TRBV7-2 and TRBJ2-1; D unclear. The germline gives CDR1 SGHTA, CDR2 FQGNSA. CDR3 length: 11 residues. The V and J ends lost 1 base and 10 bases respectively, with 5 bases between them. The CDR3 DNA reads as TGTGCCAGCAGCTTAGGAGGAGAGCAGTTCTTC. This gives the protein CASSLGGEQFF.

This clone was detected only a few times. V usage is TRBV29-1 and J usage is TRBJ2-5; TRBD1 agrees at 8 bases. V dropped 5 bases and J dropped 4; count of bases not matched to a gene: 3. CDR1 SQVTM and CDR2 ANQGSEA come from the germline V gene. The CDR3 runs to 12 residues. CDR3 nucleotide sequence: TGCAGCGTTCAAGGGACAGGAGAGACCCAGTACTTC. Protein product: CSVQGTGETQYF. Full variable domain (rest looked up from reference TRBV29-1 and TRBJ2-5): SAVISQKPSRDICQRGTSLTIQCQVDSQVTMMFWYRQQPGQSLTLIATANQGSEATYESGFVIDKFPISRPNLTFSTLTVSNMSPEDSSIYLCSVQGTGETQYFGPGTRLLVL.

This sequence joins TRBV2 and TRBJ2-5, with 10 bases fitting TRBD1. Germline V lookup: CDR1 SNHLY, CDR2 FYNNEI. This CDR3 comprises 16 residues. V dropped 4 bases and J dropped 1; count of bases not matched to a gene: 6. CDR3 nucleotide sequence: TGTGCCAGCAGTGGGCGAGACAGGGGGCCCCAAGAGACCCAGTACTTC. Amino acid sequence: CASSGRDRGPQETQYF.

This clone has just one count. This chain joins TRBV30 and TRBJ2-6, with a possible D match to TRBD2 (5 bases). The CDR3 contains 14 residues. The ends were cut back, 1 base at V and 1 base at J, with 5 bases in the middle. Looked up from germline, CDR1 is GTSNPN and CDR2 is SVGIG (reference sequence). The DNA for the CDR3 is TGTGCCTGGAGTGCGGGGTCTGGGGCCAACGTCCTGACTTTC. Translated, it gives CAWSAGSGANVLTF.

The V gene is TRBV30, the J gene TRBJ2-5, with TRBD1 matching over 7 bases. CDR3 length: 15 amino acids. After removal of 0 bases from V and 5 bases from J, the junction contained 9 bases not matched to a gene. Germline V CDR1 and CDR2: GTSNPN, SVGIG (reference sequence). This CDR3 is CAWSVSKTGVETQYF. The DNA for the CDR3 is TGTGCCTGGAGTGTTTCGAAAACAGGGGTGGAGACCCAGTACTTC.

V is TRBV13 and J is TRBJ1-2, with D perhaps TRBD1 (6 bases). CDR1 PRHDT and CDR2 FYEKMQ come from the germline V gene (reference sequence). This CDR3 region has 14 residues. Trimming took 5 bases from V and 4 from J, leaving 14 bases between them. CDR3 sequence (DNA): TGTGCCAGCAGCCGCAGGGGAGCGGGCTATGGCTACACCTTC. Translated: CASSRRGAGYGYTF. The full variable domain, in which reference TRBV13 and TRBJ1-2 provide the parts outside the CDR3, is AAGVIQSPRHLIKEKRETATLKCYPIPRHDTVYWYQQGPGQDPQFLISFYEKMQSDKGSIPDRFSAQQFSDYHSELNMSSLELGDSALYFCASSRRGAGYGYTFGSGTRLTVV.

The J gene is TRBJ2-1, the V gene TRBV5-1; D not certain. Per germline, CDR1 SGHRS and CDR2 YFSETQ. The CDR3 is 12 residues long. V was shortened by 3 bases and J by 8 bases, with 9 bases between the two germline ends. CDR3 nucleotide sequence: TGCGCCAGCAGCTCCACTGACTATGAGCAGTTCTTC. This codes for CASSSTDYEQFF.

This clone was observed a few times. V and J are TRBV25-1 and TRBJ1-1; D is possibly TRBD1 (5 bases). In germline, CDR1 is MGHDK, CDR2 SYGVNS. V gave up 6 bases and J gave up 5 bases, with 10 bases separating them. The CDR3 totals 12 residues. CDR3 in amino acids: CASSWEGTEAFF. The CDR3 nucleotides read TGTGCCAGCAGCTGGGAGGGGACTGAAGCTTTCTTT.

The genes are TRBV2 and TRBJ1-5, with D hard to call. Trimming stripped 9 bases from V and 5 bases from J, with 17 bases between. CDR1 and CDR2 from the germline V gene are SNHLY and FYNNEI. This CDR3 has 14 residues. The CDR3 here is CASSPRLKDQPQHF. CDR3 nucleotides: TGTGCCAGTTCCCCCCGACTAAAGGATCAGCCCCAGCATTTT.

There are a few counts of this clone. The rearrangement joins TRBV29-1 to TRBJ2-3; tentatively, D is TRBD1 (6 bases). The V end lost 8 bases, the J end lost 3 bases, and 18 bases lay between the germline ends. This CDR3 contains 14 residues. Per the germline V gene, CDR1 is SQVTM and CDR2 is ANQGSEA. CDR3 amino acids: CSTRPGQGTDTQYF. In DNA form, the CDR3 reads TGCAGCACCCGCCCGGGGCAGGGGACAGATACGCAGTATTTT.

In its sample, this clone was seen a few times. The chain carries TRBV5-1 and TRBJ2-7, with D unresolved. This CDR3 has 12 residues. The germline V gene encodes CDR1 SGHRS and CDR2 YFSETQ. V was clipped by 3 bases and J by 5 bases, with 9 bases between them. The CDR3 nucleotides read TGCGCCAGCAGCTACCAGGTGGACGAGCAGTACTTC. This sequence encodes CASSYQVDEQYF. The full variable domain, its missing parts supplied by reference TRBV5-1 and TRBJ2-7, is KAGVTQTPRYLIKTRGQQVTLSCSPISGHRSVSWYQQTPGQGLQFLFEYFSETQRNKGNFPGRFSGRQFSNSRSEMNVSTLELGDSALYLCASSYQVDEQYFGPGTRLTVT.

The chain has TRBV29-1 and TRBJ2-7; no reliable D call. Per germline, CDR1 SQVTM and CDR2 ANQGSEA. The CDR3 extends over 12 amino acids. V was shortened by 4 bases and J by 7 bases, with 14 bases between the two germline ends. In nucleotides, the CDR3 is TGCAGCGTTGGTCCTGTTTTGGGTGAGCAGTACTTC. This codes for CSVGPVLGEQYF.

The chain has TRBV30 and TRBJ2-4; D is perhaps TRBD1 or TRBD2 (6 bases each). Germline CDR1 GTSNPN, CDR2 SVGIG (reference sequence). Trimming left V 2 bases short and J 2 bases short, with 19 bases between. CDR3 size: 17 residues. The DNA of the CDR3 is TGTGCCTGGAGTCCACAGCTTGGGGGGCAGACCAAAAACATTCAGTACTTC. It translates to CAWSPQLGGQTKNIQYF.

This clone turned up a few times. The genes are TRBV29-1 and TRBJ2-2; weak D call: TRBD1 (6 bases). V lost 4 bases and J 4 bases, leaving 10 bases between the germline ends. The germline V gene has CDR1 SQVTM and CDR2 ANQGSEA. The CDR3 length is 13 residues. The chain's CDR3 is CSVAQQGTGELFF. The CDR3, as DNA: TGCAGCGTTGCACAACAGGGCACCGGGGAGCTGTTTTTT.

This clone was found a few times. V is TRBV29-1 and J is TRBJ2-3; D ambiguous. The germline V and J ends were trimmed by 4 bases and 6 bases, with 11 bases remaining between them. CDR3 length equals 12 residues. Germline CDR1 is SQVTM and CDR2 is ANQGSEA. CDR3 region: CSVADGEDTQYF. In DNA, the CDR3 is TGCAGCGTTGCGGACGGCGAGGATACGCAGTATTTT.

The rearrangement links TRBV29-1 to TRBJ1-1, with a weak D call TRBD1 (5 bases). Trimming pared 4 bases from V and 0 bases from J, leaving 12 bases between. The CDR3 loop spans 14 amino acids. Germline V gene lookup returns CDR1 SQVTM and CDR2 ANQGSEA. This CDR3 reads CSVAPAGVNTEAFF. Written as DNA, the CDR3 is TGCAGCGTTGCCCCGGCGGGGGTGAACACTGAAGCTTTCTTT.

This chain joins TRBV29-1 and TRBJ2-1; D possibly corresponds to TRBD1 (5 bases). Between the trimmed V and J ends, which lost 5 bases and 9 bases, there was a span of 14 bases. CDR1 SQVTM and CDR2 ANQGSEA come from the germline V gene. This CDR3 contains 12 residues. CDR3 region: CSVPNWGSEQFF. The CDR3 DNA sequence: TGCAGCGTTCCTAATTGGGGCAGTGAGCAGTTCTTC.

As concerns this clone: Other DNA sequences in this sample translate to the same CDR3. This sequence joins TRBV29-1 and TRBJ1-1; no clear D. CDR1 and CDR2 from the germline V gene are SQVTM and ANQGSEA. The CDR3 spans 12 residues. V was clipped by 3 bases and J by 1 base, with 6 bases between them. The CDR3, as DNA: TGCAGCGTTGATTCGGGGAACACTGAAGCTTTCTTT. Protein product: CSVDSGNTEAFF.

This clone showed up just a few times. The same CDR3 can be traced to other DNA sequences in this sample. This rearrangement joins TRBV29-1 to TRBJ2-7; tentative D call: TRBD1 (5 bases). Germline V gives CDR1 SQVTM, CDR2 ANQGSEA. This CDR3 comprises 12 residues. Trimming removed 4 bases from V and 4 bases from J, with 11 bases in between. CDR3: CSVVQGGYEQYF. For the CDR3, the DNA is TGCAGCGTTGTCCAGGGTGGGTACGAGCAGTACTTC.

The chain links TRBV7-8 to TRBJ2-7; 11 bases fit TRBD2. Germline assignment: CDR1 SGHVS and CDR2 FQNEAQ. The CDR3 consists of 15 residues. With 4 bases clipped from V and 4 bases from J, the junction kept 6 bases outside the gene matches. The CDR3 loop reads CASSSTTSGGYEQYF. The DNA for the CDR3 is TGTGCCAGCAGCTCTACCACTAGCGGGGGTTACGAGCAGTACTTC.

The chain employs TRBV29-1 and TRBJ2-5; D unclear. The CDR3 sequence is 12 residues long. The V end was cut by 3 bases, the J end by 2 bases, with 7 bases between. The germline gives CDR1 SQVTM, CDR2 ANQGSEA. The CDR3 nucleotides are TGCAGCGTTGAGCCTATACAAGAGACCCAGTACTTC. This sequence encodes CSVEPIQETQYF.

The V call is TRBV4-3, the J call TRBJ2-1; D is possibly TRBD1 (5 bases). The CDR3 length is 16 residues. From germline, CDR1 is LGHNA and CDR2 YSLEER. Trimming removed 0 bases from V and 0 bases from J, with 9 bases in between. The CDR3 loop is CASSQDGTGSYNEQFF. CDR3 sequence (DNA): TGCGCCAGCAGCCAAGATGGCACAGGCTCCTACAATGAGCAGTTCTTC.

This clone was counted between two and nine times. The V and J genes are TRBV29-1 and TRBJ2-1; 7 nucleotides agree with TRBD1. The CDR3 runs to 13 residues. The germline gives CDR1 SQVTM, CDR2 ANQGSEA. V lost 3 bases to trimming and J lost 3 bases; unmatched junction nucleotides: 2. Here the CDR3 DNA reads TGCAGCGTTGACGGGACAGTCTACAATGAGCAGTTCTTC. Amino acids: CSVDGTVYNEQFF.